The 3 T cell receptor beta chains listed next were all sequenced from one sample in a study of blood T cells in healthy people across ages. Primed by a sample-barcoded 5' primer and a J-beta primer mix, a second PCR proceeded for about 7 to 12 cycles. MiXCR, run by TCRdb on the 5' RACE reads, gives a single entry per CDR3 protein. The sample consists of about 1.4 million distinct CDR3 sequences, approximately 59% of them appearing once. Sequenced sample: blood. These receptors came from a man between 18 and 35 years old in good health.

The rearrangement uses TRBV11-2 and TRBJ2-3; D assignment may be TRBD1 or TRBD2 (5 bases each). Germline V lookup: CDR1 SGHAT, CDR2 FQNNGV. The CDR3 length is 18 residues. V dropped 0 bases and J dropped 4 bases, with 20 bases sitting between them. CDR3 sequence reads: CASSLDWRQRKCADTQYF. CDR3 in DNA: TGTGCCAGCAGCTTAGACTGGCGACAGCGGAAGTGTGCAGATACGCAGTATTTT.

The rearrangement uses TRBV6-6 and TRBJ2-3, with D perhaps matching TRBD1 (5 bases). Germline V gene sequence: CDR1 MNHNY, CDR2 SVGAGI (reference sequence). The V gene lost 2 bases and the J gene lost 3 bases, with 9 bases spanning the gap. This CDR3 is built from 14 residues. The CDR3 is CASSYARETDTQYF. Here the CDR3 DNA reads TGTGCCAGCAGTTACGCCAGGGAAACAGATACGCAGTATTTT.

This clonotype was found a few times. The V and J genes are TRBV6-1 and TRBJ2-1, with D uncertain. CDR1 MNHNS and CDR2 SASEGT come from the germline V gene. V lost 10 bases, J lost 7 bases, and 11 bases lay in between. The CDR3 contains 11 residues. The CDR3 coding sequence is TGTGCCACTAGAGGACCTAATGAGCAGTTCTTC. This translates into CATRGPNEQFF.